The 9 T cell receptor beta chains reported below all come from one sample, sequenced in a study of blood T cell repertoires in COVID-19. Sequencing was performed with immunoSEQ multiplex PCR; in TCRdb, only in-frame clones are kept and a portion is missing. In the table there are some 200,000 clones, roughly four fifths of which are singletons. The sample was PBMCs or T cells enriched from blood (not recorded which). The receptor set was obtained from a man between 35 and 55 years old who had recovered from COVID-19.

The V call is TRBV2, the J call TRBJ2-3, with TRBD1 matching over 9 bases. Losses at the gene ends were 6 bases for V and 5 bases for J; bases not matched to a gene: 9. The CDR3 contains 15 residues. Germline V gives CDR1 SNHLY, CDR2 FYNNEI. The CDR3 reads CASSLQGALGDTQYF. The CDR3 region has the DNA TGTGCCAGCAGCCTACAGGGGGCGCTTGGAGATACGCAGTATTTT.

V usage is TRBV9 and J usage is TRBJ2-5; 12 bases map to TRBD2. This CDR3 region has 16 residues. Germline trimming cut 0 bases from V and 5 bases from J; bases unmatched to any gene: 5. Germline values: CDR1 SGDLS, CDR2 YYNGEE. CDR3 in amino acids: CASSVGGLAGLETQYF. CDR3 sequence (DNA): TGTGCCAGCAGCGTAGGTGGACTAGCGGGACTGGAGACCCAGTACTTC.

This rearrangement joins TRBV24-1 to TRBJ2-4; D might be TRBD1 (6 bases). Germline CDR1 and CDR2: KGHDR and SFDVKD. Trimming left V 3 bases short and J 5 bases short, with 10 bases between. There are 14 residues in the CDR3. The CDR3 here is CATSDNRVQNIQYF. CDR3 nucleotide sequence: TGTGCCACCAGTGATAACAGGGTTCAAAACATTCAGTACTTC.

The V gene is TRBV6-4, the J gene TRBJ1-2, with D uncertain. V was pared by 3 bases and J by 4 bases, with 6 bases between. Germline V CDR1 and CDR2: MRHNA, SNTAGT. The CDR3 length is 12 residues. The CDR3 DNA is TGTGCCAGCAGTGAGAACGGCTATGGCTACACCTTC. Protein sequence: CASSENGYGYTF.

The table lists this clone with a count of one. The V and J genes are TRBV4-2 and TRBJ2-1; 8 nucleotides line up with TRBD1. CDR1 is LGHNA, CDR2 YNFKEQ, per germline. The CDR3 extends over 15 amino acids. After removal of 8 bases from V and 7 bases from J, the junction contained 13 bases not matched to a gene. The chain's CDR3 is CASDGGWTGSNEQFF. The CDR3 coding sequence is TGTGCCAGCGATGGAGGTTGGACAGGGTCGAATGAGCAGTTCTTC.

The V gene is TRBV7-9, the J gene TRBJ2-3, with D possibly being TRBD2 (6 bases). Germline V gene data show CDR1 as SEHNR and CDR2 as FQNEAQ (reference sequence). The V and J ends lost 1 base and 2 bases respectively, with 13 bases between them. The CDR3 loop spans 16 amino acids. CDR3 coding DNA: TGTGCCAGCAGCTTAGGGGGAGGTGGGGCCACAGATACGCAGTATTTT. It specifies CASSLGGGGATDTQYF.

The V gene is TRBV21-1, the J gene TRBJ1-2; the table names TRBD1, a call not compared with the DNA. TRBV21-1 is recorded as a pseudogene. CDR3 length: 17 amino acids. CDR3 sequence (DNA): TGTGCCAGCAGCCTAACGAGGAGGGACAGGGGGGACTATGGCTACACCTTC. Residues: CASSLTRRDRGDYGYTF.

The CDR3 bases are TGTGCCAGCAGCCAGGACAGCCTTAATGAAAAACTGTTTTTT. It codes for CASSQDSLNEKLFF. The V gene is TRBV5-4, the J gene TRBJ1-4, with a possible D match to TRBD1 (6 bases). The CDR3 extends over 14 amino acids. Looked up from germline, CDR1 is SGHNT and CDR2 is YYREEE (reference sequence). Trimming shortened V by 4 bases and J by 4 bases, and 11 bases separated the two germline ends.

The chain combines TRBV9 with TRBJ2-5, with 12 positions matching TRBD2. Germline CDR1 SGDLS, CDR2 YYNGEE. V lost 4 bases and J lost 2; bases outside the gene matches: 6. This CDR3 is 16 amino acids long. The CDR3 DNA sequence: TGTGCCAGCAGCCCCGGGACTAGCGGGTCTCAAGAGACCCAGTACTTC. Translation: CASSPGTSGSQETQYF.